Below are 11 T cell receptor beta chains sequenced from a single sample in a study of spatial heterogeneity in lung cancer. Regarding the study as a whole: It was found that expanded intratumoral alpha and beta TCR counts tracked tumor mutation counts.

Each CDR3 protein gets one entry after TCRdb re-called the 5' RACE reads with MiXCR. The sample records thousands of distinct CDR3 sequences, 12% being singletons. These receptors have no known antigen. The time point here: sample taken at primary tumor resection. The material was lung tumor tissue, obtained at surgery. The receptors were gathered from a male donor with early-stage non-small cell lung cancer.

By share of the sample, this clonotype is medium-sized. This rearrangement joins TRBV20-1 to TRBJ2-7; no clear D gene. The CDR3 spans 15 residues. Germline V gene sequence: CDR1 DFQATT, CDR2 SNEGSKA (reference sequence). V was shortened by 6 bases and J by 2 bases, with 20 bases between the two germline ends. Here the CDR3 reads CSAPDPGGNTYEQYF. CDR3 DNA: TGCAGTGCCCCGGACCCCGGCGGTAACACCTACGAGCAGTACTTC.

About this clonotype itself: Relative to the germline gene, one junction end is altered; a read error may explain this. V usage is TRBV20-1 and J usage is TRBJ1-4; D remains ambiguous. Germline lookup yields CDR1 DFQATT and CDR2 SNEGSKA (reference sequence). This CDR3 spans 11 amino acids. The CDR3 region has the DNA TGCAGTGCCACAAAGGGTAATGAAAAACTGTTT. This codes for CSATKGNEKLF.

This clonotype is labeled medium-sized (0.01 to 0.1%). The chain recombines TRBV20-1 with TRBJ2-7, with 10 bases identical to TRBD1. The CDR3 is made up of 13 amino acids. J gave up 4 bases and V 4 bases, and 4 bases lay outside the gene matches. The germline V gene encodes CDR1 DFQATT and CDR2 SNEGSKA (reference sequence). CDR3 in amino acids: CSAKRQGAYEQYF. The CDR3 DNA follows: TGCAGTGCTAAGAGACAGGGGGCATACGAGCAGTACTTC.

This clonotype has a count of ten or more. The V gene is TRBV19, the J gene TRBJ2-1; 7 nucleotides align to TRBD1. With 6 bases clipped from V and 0 bases from J, the junction kept 2 bases outside the gene matches. Per the germline V gene, CDR1 is LNHDA and CDR2 is SQIVND (reference sequence). The CDR3 is 14 amino acids. In nucleotides, the CDR3 is TGTGCCAGTAGGAGGGACAGCTCCTACAATGAGCAGTTCTTC. This encodes CASRRDSSYNEQFF.

In its sample, this clonotype was seen many times. The rearrangement links TRBV5-4 to TRBJ2-3; D gene unclear. Germline V gene sequence: CDR1 SGHNT, CDR2 YYREEE (reference sequence). Trimming cost V 3 bases and J 1 base, with 9 bases left between them. The CDR3 runs to 14 residues. CDR3 loop: CASSSGYRTDTQYF. The DNA for the CDR3 is TGTGCCAGCAGCTCCGGATACCGCACAGATACGCAGTATTTT.

At least ten counts were recorded for this clonotype. The chain joins TRBV28 to TRBJ2-1, with a weak D call TRBD2 (6 bases). CDR1 is MDHEN, CDR2 SYDVKM, per germline. This CDR3 is 17 amino acids long. V shed 6 bases and J shed 9 bases, with 27 bases lying between them. In DNA, the CDR3 is TGTGCCAGCAGGCCCGGAGGAAACGATAGAGGGCGGGGTGAGCAGTTCTTC. It translates to CASRPGGNDRGRGEQFF.

This clonotype was counted at least ten times. V gene TRBV4-1 combines with J gene TRBJ1-2, with no clear D. The CDR3 length is 16 residues. Germline assignment: CDR1 MGHRA and CDR2 YSYEKL. V lost 1 base and J lost 4, with 16 bases in between. CDR3 in amino acids: CASSQGKDPGSYGYTF. CDR3 DNA: TGCGCCAGCAGCCAAGGGAAGGACCCAGGATCCTATGGCTACACCTTC.

This clonotype is termed medium-sized. The gene calls are TRBV6-1 and TRBJ2-2; a possible D gene is TRBD1 (6 bases). CDR1 and CDR2 from the germline V gene are MNHNS and SASEGT. The CDR3 consists of 14 residues. V gave up 7 bases and J gave up 3 bases, with 12 bases separating them. CDR3 amino acids: CASIPQGYTGELFF. CDR3 sequence (DNA): TGTGCCAGCATCCCTCAGGGGTACACCGGGGAGCTGTTTTTT.

This clonotype is labeled as medium-sized. The chain has TRBV6-5 and TRBJ2-2, with 9 nucleotides matching TRBD1. The junction had 2 bases not matched to a gene; V was cut back by 6 bases and J by 3 bases. This CDR3 region has 14 residues. The V gene's germline CDR1 is MNHEY and CDR2 SVGAGI. Here the CDR3 DNA reads TGTGCCAGCAGGCGGGACAGGGACACCGGGGAGCTGTTTTTT. As protein: CASRRDRDTGELFF.

V gene TRBV28 combines with J gene TRBJ1-6, with no clear D. This CDR3 has 14 amino acids. Germline V gene lookup returns CDR1 MDHEN and CDR2 SYDVKM. With 3 bases removed from V and 7 bases from J, the gap between germline ends came to 10 bases. Written as DNA, the CDR3 is TGTGCCAGCAGTTTTCGGTCCGTCAATTCACCCCTCCACTTT. This translates into CASSFRSVNSPLHF.

This clonotype was seen repeatedly, ten times or more. The V gene is TRBV5-1, the J gene TRBJ2-6; 8 bases match TRBD2. This CDR3 contains 17 residues. J lost 0 bases, V lost 0 bases, and 2 bases had no gene match. Germline V lookup: CDR1 SGHRS, CDR2 YFSETQ. In DNA form, the CDR3 reads TGCGCCAGCAGCTTGGGACTAGCGAACTCTGGGGCCAACGTCCTGACTTTC. It encodes CASSLGLANSGANVLTF.